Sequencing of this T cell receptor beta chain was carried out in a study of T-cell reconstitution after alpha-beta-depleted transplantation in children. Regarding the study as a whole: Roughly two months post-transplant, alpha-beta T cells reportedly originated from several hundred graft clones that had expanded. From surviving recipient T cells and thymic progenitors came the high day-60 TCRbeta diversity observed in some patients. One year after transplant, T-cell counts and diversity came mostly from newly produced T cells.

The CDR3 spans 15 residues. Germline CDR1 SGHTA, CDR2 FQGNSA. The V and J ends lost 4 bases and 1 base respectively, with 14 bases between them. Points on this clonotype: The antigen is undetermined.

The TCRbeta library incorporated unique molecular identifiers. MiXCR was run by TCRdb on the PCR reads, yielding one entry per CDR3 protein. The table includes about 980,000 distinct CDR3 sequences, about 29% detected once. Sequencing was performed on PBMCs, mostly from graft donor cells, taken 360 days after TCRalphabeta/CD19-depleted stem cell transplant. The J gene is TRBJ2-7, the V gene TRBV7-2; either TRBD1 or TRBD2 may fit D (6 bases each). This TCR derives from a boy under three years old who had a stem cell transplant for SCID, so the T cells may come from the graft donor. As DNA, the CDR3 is TGTGCCAGCAGCTCCTCACGGGGGCCTTCCTACGAGCAGTACTTC. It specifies CASSSSRGPSYEQYF.